A single T cell receptor beta chain is shown here with its context. Its antigen is not known. This specimen comes from a study of blood T cells in healthy people across ages. Findings and caveats of the study: Because sorting was not performed, PBMCs prevented conclusive naive versus antigen-experienced comparison.

Then a second PCR, running about 6 to 11 cycles, was carried out with a sample-barcoded 5' primer and a J-beta primer mix. TCRdb redid the calling of the 5' RACE reads with MiXCR, one entry per CDR3 protein. Of roughly 2 million distinct CDR3 sequences detected, roughly 49% appear once; the ten largest clones hold approximately 2%. The V end lost 1 base, the J end lost 8 bases, and 12 bases lay between the germline ends. CDR1 and CDR2 (germline): SGHTS, YDEGEE. The CDR3 is 14 amino acids. V is TRBV5-8 and J is TRBJ1-4; no clear D gene. The sequence derives from a woman between 40 and 55 years old in good health. Sequencing used blood. CDR3 in amino acids: CASSLRVDGEKLFF. The CDR3 DNA sequence: TGTGCCAGCAGCTTGCGTGTTGATGGGGAAAAACTGTTTTTT. The full variable domain, with the rest looked up from reference TRBV5-8 and TRBJ1-4, is EAGVTQSPTHLIKTRGQQATLRCSPISGHTSVYWYQQALGLGLQFLLWYDEGEERNRGNFPPRFSGRQFPNYSSELNVNALELEDSALYLCASSLRVDGEKLFFGSGTQLSVL.